A selection of T cell receptor beta chains follows, all from one sample in a study of blood T cell repertoires in COVID-19. Profiling relied on immunoSEQ multiplex PCR, and the TCRdb table lists in-frame clones only, not all of them. The repertoire includes some 180,000 clones, 75% to 95% of them detected once, and roughly 0.56% sits in the top ten. What was sequenced was peripheral blood. All receptors derive from a man between 45 and 60 years old with acute or convalescent COVID-19. Both conserved end residues are part of each CDR3. Each record gives: V gene, J gene, CDR3 protein.

v_gene: TRBV2
j_gene: TRBJ2-3
CDR3aa: CASSADRAGRDTQYF

v_gene: TRBV6-2/TRBV6-3
j_gene: TRBJ1-1
CDR3aa: CASSYTQGSGDTEAFF

v_gene: TRBV16
j_gene: TRBJ1-2
CDR3aa: CASSPNYGYTF

v_gene: TRBV5-6
j_gene: TRBJ2-5
CDR3aa: CASSLAAGETQYF

v_gene: TRBV5-1
j_gene: TRBJ2-1
CDR3aa: CASSAQGNEQFF

v_gene: TRBV28
j_gene: TRBJ2-3
CDR3aa: CASSLGLAGVDTQYF

v_gene: TRBV28
j_gene: TRBJ1-5
CDR3aa: CASSVSNNQPQHF

v_gene: TRBV10-3
j_gene: TRBJ2-5
CDR3aa: CATRADEETQYF

v_gene: TRBV6-6
j_gene: TRBJ1-5
CDR3aa: CASSYNRGNQPQHF

v_gene: TRBV6-5
j_gene: TRBJ2-6
CDR3aa: CASSPFYSGANVLTF

v_gene: TRBV27
j_gene: TRBJ2-7
CDR3aa: CASTRPGTEQYF

v_gene: TRBV28
j_gene: TRBJ1-1
CDR3aa: CASSFDRRTEAFF

v_gene: TRBV5-1
j_gene: TRBJ2-7
CDR3aa: CASGQGSHEQYF

v_gene: TRBV11-2
j_gene: TRBJ2-3
CDR3aa: CASSPAGGWADTQYF

v_gene: TRBV7-9
j_gene: TRBJ2-6
CDR3aa: CASSFIPGANVLTF

v_gene: TRBV6-1
j_gene: TRBJ1-3
CDR3aa: CASSEITDSGNTIYF

v_gene: TRBV27
j_gene: TRBJ2-3
CDR3aa: CASRPQGSTDTQYF

v_gene: TRBV29-1
j_gene: TRBJ1-4
CDR3aa: CSVTEQGGGEKLFF

v_gene: TRBV2
j_gene: TRBJ1-1
CDR3aa: CASSLDRNTEAFF

v_gene: TRBV7-9
j_gene: TRBJ1-5
CDR3aa: CASSSGTGDYQPQHF

v_gene: TRBV10-2
j_gene: TRBJ2-2
CDR3aa: CASRLSGGAGELFF

v_gene: TRBV6-2/TRBV6-3
j_gene: TRBJ2-3
CDR3aa: CASSYSPSGRAGTQYF

v_gene: TRBV27
j_gene: TRBJ1-6
CDR3aa: CASTRTGPYDGSPLHF

v_gene: TRBV11-2
j_gene: TRBJ2-1
CDR3aa: CASSLVRGLSYNEQFF

v_gene: TRBV6-1
j_gene: TRBJ2-2
CDR3aa: CASSVRQGARTGELFF

v_gene: TRBV29-1
j_gene: TRBJ1-5
CDR3aa: CSASERGFNQPQHF

v_gene: TRBV5-4
j_gene: TRBJ2-7
CDR3aa: CASSQDRYEQYF

v_gene: TRBV28
j_gene: TRBJ1-3
CDR3aa: CASSFDRVHTIYF

v_gene: TRBV6-6
j_gene: TRBJ1-5
CDR3aa: CASRRDKTQGQPQHF

v_gene: TRBV6-2/TRBV6-3
j_gene: TRBJ2-2
CDR3aa: CASSYSQRGVRGVTGELFF

v_gene: TRBV3-1/TRBV3-2
j_gene: TRBJ2-7
CDR3aa: CASSPRTVHEQYF

v_gene: TRBV3-1/TRBV3-2
j_gene: TRBJ1-1
CDR3aa: CASSHAGTGNTEAFF

v_gene: TRBV5-1
j_gene: TRBJ2-5
CDR3aa: CASNDRGHGETQYF

v_gene: TRBV19
j_gene: TRBJ1-4
CDR3aa: CASTRQSNEKLFF

v_gene: TRBV5-1
j_gene: TRBJ2-5
CDR3aa: CASSLVALKETQYF

v_gene: TRBV28
j_gene: TRBJ2-1
CDR3aa: CASRGGESSYNEQFF

v_gene: TRBV30
j_gene: TRBJ2-6
CDR3aa: CAWRLAGANVLTF

v_gene: TRBV6-5
j_gene: TRBJ2-7
CDR3aa: CASSPTTGDEQYF

v_gene: TRBV19
j_gene: TRBJ1-1
CDR3aa: CASRTEPTDYTEAFF

v_gene: TRBV18
j_gene: TRBJ1-4
CDR3aa: CASSPQGTNEKLFF

v_gene: TRBV19
j_gene: TRBJ2-3
CDR3aa: CASSIRVQDTQYF

v_gene: TRBV3-1/TRBV3-2
j_gene: TRBJ2-4
CDR3aa: CASSPDLRSLTKNIQYF

v_gene: TRBV28
j_gene: TRBJ2-2
CDR3aa: CASSTYRGPDTGELFF

v_gene: TRBV28
j_gene: TRBJ2-5
CDR3aa: CASSRQFMAQYF

v_gene: TRBV6-5
j_gene: TRBJ2-7
CDR3aa: CASRAGQGYEQYF

v_gene: TRBV2
j_gene: TRBJ2-1
CDR3aa: CASSEESASGGWEQFF